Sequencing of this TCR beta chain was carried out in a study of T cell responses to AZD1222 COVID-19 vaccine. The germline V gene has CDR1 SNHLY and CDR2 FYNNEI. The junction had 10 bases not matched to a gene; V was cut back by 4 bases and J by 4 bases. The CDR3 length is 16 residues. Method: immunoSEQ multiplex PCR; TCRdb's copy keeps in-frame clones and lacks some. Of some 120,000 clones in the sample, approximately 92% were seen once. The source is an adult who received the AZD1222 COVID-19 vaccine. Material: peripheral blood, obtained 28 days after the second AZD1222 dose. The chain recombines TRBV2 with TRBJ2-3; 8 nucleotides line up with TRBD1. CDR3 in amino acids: CASSVYRTGNSDTQYF. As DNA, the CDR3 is TGTGCCAGCAGTGTCTATCGGACAGGGAATTCAGATACGCAGTATTTT.